The 14 T cell receptor beta chains listed next were all sequenced from one sample in a study of Ad26.COV2.S vaccination and SARS-CoV-2 variants. Treatment meaning: around 19 received Ad26.COV2.S at low or high dose, single or two shots; several received placebo; per-sample allocation not given. Each sample was drawn 63 days after the first injection (of vaccine or placebo). Clones were read by immunoSEQ multiplex PCR, and TCRdb kept only the in-frame ones, dropping some. The data contain 300,000 to 350,000 clones, approximately 86% of them singletons. The source material was peripheral blood, sampled in a trial of Ad26.COV2.S vaccine versus placebo. The receptors were gathered from a person between 18 and 65 years old who received the Ad26.COV2.S COVID-19 vaccine or a placebo.

The chain joins TRBV28 to TRBJ2-2, with a possible D match to TRBD1 (6 bases). Trimming pared 10 bases from V and 1 base from J, leaving 19 bases between. This CDR3 spans 16 amino acids. Germline CDR1 is MDHEN and CDR2 is SYDVKM. The CDR3: CATKGSGAENTGELFF. CDR3 DNA: TGTGCCACCAAGGGGTCAGGGGCCGAGAACACCGGGGAGCTGTTTTTT.

The gene calls are TRBV5-4 and TRBJ2-7; 11 bases fit TRBD2. The germline V gene has CDR1 SGHNT and CDR2 YYREEE (reference sequence). The CDR3 is 16 amino acids. The junction had 6 bases not matched to a gene; V was cut back by 0 bases and J by 4 bases. The CDR3 nucleotides are TGTGCCAGCAGCTTGGAGGGGGGGACTAGCGGTTACGAGCAGTACTTC. Protein product: CASSLEGGTSGYEQYF.

A remark on this clone: This sample also contains other DNA sequences that code for the same CDR3. The chain couples TRBV6-5 to TRBJ2-2; the match to TRBD1 covers 7 bases. The junction had 4 bases not matched to a gene; V was cut back by 6 bases and J by 0 bases. Germline values: CDR1 MNHEY, CDR2 SVGAGI. This CDR3 has 15 amino acids. CDR3 coding DNA: TGTGCCAGCAGGTCCGGGACAGCGAACACCGGGGAGCTGTTTTTT. Its translation is CASRSGTANTGELFF.

J is TRBJ1-1 and V is TRBV7-9, with a weak D call TRBD1 (5 bases). Germline CDR1 and CDR2: SEHNR and FQNEAQ (reference sequence). The V and J ends lost 1 base and 13 bases respectively, with 19 bases between them. There are 14 residues in the CDR3. As DNA, the CDR3 is TGTGCCAGCAGCTTAGAAGGGGTCACAGGAGGTGATTTCTTT. This encodes CASSLEGVTGGDFF.

This chain connects TRBV2 to TRBJ1-5; 12 bases map to TRBD1. With V trimmed by 6 bases and J by 2 bases, 8 bases remained unmatched. The CDR3 extends over 17 amino acids. The germline V gene encodes CDR1 SNHLY and CDR2 FYNNEI. CDR3: CASRAGQGAGGNQPQHF. Here the CDR3 DNA reads TGTGCCAGCAGGGCGGGACAGGGGGCGGGTGGCAATCAGCCCCAGCATTTT. Together with reference TRBV2 and TRBJ1-5, the CDR3 gives the full variable domain: EPEVTQTPSHQVTQMGQEVILRCVPISNHLYFYWYRQILGQKVEFLVSFYNNEISEKSEIFDDQFSVERPDGSNFTLKIRSTKLEDSAMYFCASRAGQGAGGNQPQHFGDGTRLSIL.

This chain uses TRBV6-5 with TRBJ1-2; D is uncertain. Per the germline V gene, CDR1 is MNHEY and CDR2 is SVGAGI. The CDR3 length is 15 residues. Trimming took 2 bases from V and 4 from J, leaving 14 bases between them. The CDR3 loop is CASSYRIDDAYGYTF. CDR3 nucleotides: TGTGCCAGCAGTTACCGGATCGACGACGCCTATGGCTACACCTTC.

The chain recombines TRBV27 with TRBJ2-1; D call uncertain. The length of the CDR3 is 15 residues. The V end was cut by 1 base, the J end by 6 bases, with 13 bases between. Per germline, CDR1 MNHEY and CDR2 SMNVEV (reference sequence). CDR3 DNA: TGTGCCAGCAGTTTATGGGTTGTACGGGTCAATGAGCAGTTCTTC. Protein sequence: CASSLWVVRVNEQFF.

The chain links TRBV19 to TRBJ2-7; the D gene is possibly TRBD1 (5 bases). V gave up 3 bases and J gave up 0 bases, with 9 bases separating them. CDR3 length: 14 amino acids. Germline V CDR1 and CDR2: LNHDA, SQIVND (reference sequence). CDR3 sequence reads: CASSIETASYEQYF. The CDR3 region has the DNA TGTGCCAGTAGTATTGAGACAGCCTCCTACGAGCAGTACTTC.

V is TRBV12-3 or TRBV12-4 and J is TRBJ1-1; no definite D call. The CDR3 consists of 13 residues. The V end was cut by 7 bases, the J end by 6 bases, with 15 bases between. The CDR3 protein is CASTPMGIAEAFF. In DNA, the CDR3 is TGTGCCAGCACCCCCATGGGGATCGCTGAAGCTTTCTTT.

J is TRBJ1-1 and V is TRBV27, with 8 bases that match TRBD1. The CDR3 length is 15 residues. J lost 3 bases, V lost 5 bases, and 8 bases had no gene match. Germline values: CDR1 MNHEY, CDR2 SMNVEV (reference sequence). The CDR3 DNA sequence: TGTGCCAGCAGTCTCTCCAGGGGGCGGGACACTGAAGCTTTCTTT. This codes for CASSLSRGRDTEAFF.

V gene TRBV28 combines with J gene TRBJ2-5; perhaps TRBD2 as D (5 bases). Trimming cost V 5 bases and J 5 bases, with 24 bases left between them. The germline CDR1 and CDR2 sequences are MDHEN and SYDVKM. The CDR3 covers 17 residues. The chain's CDR3 is CASSPPVFGLPAETQYF. DNA of the CDR3: TGTGCCAGCAGTCCACCCGTCTTCGGACTCCCTGCGGAGACCCAGTACTTC.

This chain links TRBV7-6 with TRBJ1-1; weak D call: TRBD1 (5 bases). The germline V gene has CDR1 SGHVS and CDR2 FNYEAQ. The V and J ends lost 1 base and 7 bases respectively, with 7 bases between them. There are 12 residues in the CDR3. The CDR3 sequence is CASSLGGVEAFF. CDR3 nucleotides: TGTGCCAGCAGCTTAGGAGGGGTTGAAGCTTTCTTT. Combining the CDR3 with reference TRBV7-6 and TRBJ1-1 gives the whole variable domain GAGVSQSPRYKVTKRGQDVALRCDPISGHVSLYWYRQALGQGPEFLTYFNYEAQQDKSGLPNDRFSAERPEGSISTLTIQRTEQRDSAMYRCASSLGGVEAFFGQGTRLTVV.

V usage is TRBV28 and J usage is TRBJ1-1; no reliable D call. This CDR3 spans 14 amino acids. CDR1 is MDHEN and CDR2 is SYDVKM in the germline V gene. The V gene lost 2 bases and the J gene lost 4 bases, with 11 bases spanning the gap. CDR3 nucleotides: TGTGCCAGCAGTTTAGATAGGTTTGGCACTGAAGCTTTCTTT. Its translation is CASSLDRFGTEAFF.

The V and J genes are TRBV6-5 and TRBJ1-2; possibly TRBD1 for D (5 bases). Between the trimmed V and J ends, which lost 7 bases and 5 bases, there was a span of 17 bases. The CDR3 contains 14 residues. The germline CDR1 and CDR2 sequences are MNHEY and SVGAGI. The CDR3 DNA reads TGTGCCAGCAAGTCTACGGCAGGGAGTTATGGCTACACCTTC. It codes for CASKSTAGSYGYTF.